This T cell receptor beta chain is drawn from a study of T cell changes during pregnancy in multiple sclerosis. Here immunoSEQ multiplex PCR was the method, and the copy in TCRdb shows in-frame clones only, minus some. Counted here are about 42,000 clones, 96% occurring once; the ten biggest clones make up under 0.9%. Trimming left V 1 base short and J 2 bases short, with 8 bases between. The CDR3 length is 14 residues. The germline V gene has CDR1 SGHKS and CDR2 YYEKEE (reference sequence). This TCR derives from a female donor with multiple sclerosis, enrolled in a pregnancy study. The J gene is TRBJ2-3, the V gene TRBV5-5; D may be TRBD1 (5 bases). The sequences come from peripheral blood, collected in the second trimester of pregnancy. The CDR3 coding sequence is TGTGCCAGCAGCTTGACAGGAAACACAGATACGCAGTATTTT. Translation: CASSLTGNTDTQYF. Full variable domain (outside the CDR3, taken from reference TRBV5-5 and TRBJ2-3): DAGVTQSPTHLIKTRGQQVTLRCSPISGHKSVSWYQQVLGQGPQFIFQYYEKEERGRGNFPDRFSARQFPNYSSELNVNALLLGDSALYLCASSLTGNTDTQYFGPGTRLTVL.